This T cell receptor beta chain was observed in a study of CD8+ T cells in alopecia areata. On the study more broadly: Treated patients were scored for severity by percent of scalp affected.

The CDR3 spans 15 residues. Germline CDR1 LGHNA, CDR2 YNFKEQ. V shed 0 bases and J shed 2 bases, with 11 bases lying between them. Treatment noted: oral pan-JAK inhibitor, 5-10 mg twice daily. Collection of lesional scalp punch biopsies and peripheral blood was performed in alopecia areata patients. RNA was extracted and reverse transcribed into cDNA as the sequencing template. The data were produced by immunoSEQ multiplex PCR, yet TCRdb's version contains in-frame clones alone and is incomplete. The data contain around 13,000 clones, about 65% of them seen just once; the ten biggest clones take up 7%.

The clonotype originates from a human donor with alopecia areata. This material consisted of skin, taken at week 4, from a patient treated with tofacitinib. V gene TRBV4-2 combines with J gene TRBJ2-7, with D uncertain. CDR3 sequence (DNA): TGTGCCAGCAGCCAAGAGGCAGGCTACACCTACGAGCAGTACTTC. It is translated as CASSQEAGYTYEQYF.